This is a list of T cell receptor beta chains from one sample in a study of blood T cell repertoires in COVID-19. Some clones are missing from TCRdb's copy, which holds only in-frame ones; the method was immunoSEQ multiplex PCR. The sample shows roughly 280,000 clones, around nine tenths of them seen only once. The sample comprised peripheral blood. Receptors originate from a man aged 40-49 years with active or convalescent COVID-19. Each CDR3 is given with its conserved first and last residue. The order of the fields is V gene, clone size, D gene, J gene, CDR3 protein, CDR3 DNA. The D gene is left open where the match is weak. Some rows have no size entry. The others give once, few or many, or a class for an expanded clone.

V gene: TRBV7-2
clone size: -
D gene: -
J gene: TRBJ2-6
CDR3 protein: CASSSQAGANVLTF
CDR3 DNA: TGTGCCAGCAGCTCCCAGGCTGGGGCCAACGTCCTGACTTTC

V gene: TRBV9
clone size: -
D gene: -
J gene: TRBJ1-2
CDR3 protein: CASSATGLYGYTF
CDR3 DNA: TGTGCCAGCAGTGCGACAGGTCTGTATGGCTACACCTTC

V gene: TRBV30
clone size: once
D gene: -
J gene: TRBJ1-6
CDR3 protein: CAWNVRGGVPLHF
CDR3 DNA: TGTGCCTGGAACGTCAGGGGCGGTGTCCCCCTCCACTTT

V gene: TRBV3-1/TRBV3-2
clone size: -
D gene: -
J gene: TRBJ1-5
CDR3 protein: CASSPGTPVSNQPQHF
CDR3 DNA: TGTGCCAGCAGCCCCGGGACACCCGTTAGCAATCAGCCCCAGCATTTT

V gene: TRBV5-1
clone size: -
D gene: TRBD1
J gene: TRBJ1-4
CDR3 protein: CASTRDSHNEKLFF
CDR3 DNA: TGCGCCAGCACCAGGGACAGCCATAATGAAAAACTGTTTTTT

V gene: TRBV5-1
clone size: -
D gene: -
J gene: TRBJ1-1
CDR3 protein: CASSLVPGRLNTEAFF
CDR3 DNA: TGCGCCAGCAGCTTGGTGCCAGGGCGATTGAACACTGAAGCTTTCTTT

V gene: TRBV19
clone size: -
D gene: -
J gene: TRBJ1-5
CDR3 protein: CASSESGGDQPQHF
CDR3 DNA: TGTGCCAGTAGTGAGAGCGGGGGCGATCAGCCCCAGCATTTT

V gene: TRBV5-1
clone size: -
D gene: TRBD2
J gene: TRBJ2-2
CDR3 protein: CASSFQGLADNTGELFF
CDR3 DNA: TGCGCCAGCAGCTTTCAGGGACTAGCGGATAACACCGGGGAGCTGTTTTTT

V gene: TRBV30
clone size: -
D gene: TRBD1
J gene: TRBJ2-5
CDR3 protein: CAWTRQGLETQYF
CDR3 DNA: TGTGCCTGGACGCGACAGGGATTGGAGACCCAGTACTTC

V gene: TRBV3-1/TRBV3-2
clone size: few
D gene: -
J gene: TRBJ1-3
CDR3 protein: CASSQDGSGISGNTIYF
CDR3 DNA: TGTGCCAGCAGCCAAGATGGGTCAGGGATCTCTGGAAACACCATATATTTT

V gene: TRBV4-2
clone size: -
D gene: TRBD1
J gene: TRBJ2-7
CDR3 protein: CASSLDRAGEQYF
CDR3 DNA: TGTGCCAGCAGCCTGGACAGGGCGGGCGAGCAGTACTTC

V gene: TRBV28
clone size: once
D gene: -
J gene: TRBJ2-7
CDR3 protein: CASSEQGFHEQYF
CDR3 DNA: TGTGCCAGCAGCGAGCAGGGGTTCCACGAGCAGTACTTC

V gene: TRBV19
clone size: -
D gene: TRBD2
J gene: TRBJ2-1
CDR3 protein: CASSIAGGTLEEQFF
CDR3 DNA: TGTGCCAGTAGTATAGCGGGAGGGACCCTCGAGGAGCAGTTCTTC

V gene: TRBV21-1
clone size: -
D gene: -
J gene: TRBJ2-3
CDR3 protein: CASSSRHQPLNTQYF
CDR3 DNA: TGTGCCAGCAGCAGCAGACACCAGCCTCTGAATACGCAGTATTTT

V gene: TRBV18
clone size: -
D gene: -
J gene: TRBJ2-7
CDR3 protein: CASSPPPGATYEQYF
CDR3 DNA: TGTGCCAGCTCACCCCCCCCTGGGGCTACCTACGAGCAGTACTTC

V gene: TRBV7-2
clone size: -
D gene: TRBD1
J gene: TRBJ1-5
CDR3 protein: CASSPRDRVDQPQHF
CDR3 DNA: TGTGCCAGCAGCCCGCGGGACAGGGTAGATCAGCCCCAGCATTTT

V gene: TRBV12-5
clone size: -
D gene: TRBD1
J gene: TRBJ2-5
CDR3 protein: CASGFTRDRLEETQYF
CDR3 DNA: TGTGCTAGTGGTTTCACCCGGGACAGGTTAGAGGAGACCCAGTACTTC

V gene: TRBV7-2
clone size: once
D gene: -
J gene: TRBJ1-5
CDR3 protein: CASSFRQGNQPQHF
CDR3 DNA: TGTGCCAGCAGCTTCCGACAGGGCAATCAGCCCCAGCATTTT

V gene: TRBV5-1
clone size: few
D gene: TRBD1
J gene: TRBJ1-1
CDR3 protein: CASSLPSGGRDTEAFF
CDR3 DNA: TGCGCCAGCAGCTTGCCCTCAGGGGGCAGGGACACTGAAGCTTTCTTT

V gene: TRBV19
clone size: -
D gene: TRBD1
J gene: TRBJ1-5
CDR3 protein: CASSTPLGRGPIHQPQHF
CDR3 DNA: TGTGCCAGTAGTACGCCTCTTGGCAGGGGGCCTATACATCAGCCCCAGCATTTT

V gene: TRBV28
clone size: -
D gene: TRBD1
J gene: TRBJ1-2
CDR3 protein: CASSSPGQGLNYGYTF
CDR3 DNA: TGTGCCAGCAGCTCCCCAGGACAGGGATTAAACTATGGCTACACCTTC

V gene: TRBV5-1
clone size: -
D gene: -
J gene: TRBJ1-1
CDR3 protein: CASSQTTDTEAFF
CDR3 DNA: TGCGCCAGCAGCCAGACGACAGACACTGAAGCTTTCTTT

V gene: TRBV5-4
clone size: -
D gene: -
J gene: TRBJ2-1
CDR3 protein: CASSQEAGTPGNEQFF
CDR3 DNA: TGTGCCAGCAGCCAAGAAGCCGGGACACCTGGCAATGAGCAGTTCTTC

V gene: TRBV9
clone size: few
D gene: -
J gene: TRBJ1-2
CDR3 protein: CASSDGGHSSDGYTF
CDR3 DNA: TGTGCCAGCAGTGATGGGGGACACTCTTCTGATGGCTACACCTTC

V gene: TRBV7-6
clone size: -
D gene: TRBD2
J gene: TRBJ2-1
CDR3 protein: CASSDGLAGAHYNEQFF
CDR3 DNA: TGTGCCAGCAGCGACGGACTAGCGGGGGCCCACTACAATGAGCAGTTCTTC

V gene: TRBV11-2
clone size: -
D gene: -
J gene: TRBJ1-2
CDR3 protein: CASSLLAGYGYTF
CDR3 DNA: TGTGCCAGCAGCCTACTTGCGGGCTATGGCTACACCTTC

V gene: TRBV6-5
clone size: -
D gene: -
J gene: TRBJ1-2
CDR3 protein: CASTPWQNYGYTF
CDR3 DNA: TGTGCCAGCACCCCATGGCAGAACTATGGCTACACCTTC

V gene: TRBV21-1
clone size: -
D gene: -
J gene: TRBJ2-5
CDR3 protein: CASSKWSTFPRGTQYF
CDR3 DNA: TGTGCCAGCAGCAAATGGTCGACTTTCCCACGCGGGACCCAGTACTTC

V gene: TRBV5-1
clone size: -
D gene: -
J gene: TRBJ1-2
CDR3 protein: CASSPRGGPGGYTF
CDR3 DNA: TGCGCCAGCAGCCCGAGGGGGGGGCCGGGTGGCTACACCTTC

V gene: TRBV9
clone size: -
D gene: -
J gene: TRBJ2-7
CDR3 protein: CASSNVGGAEQYF
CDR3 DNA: TGTGCCAGCAGCAACGTAGGTGGGGCCGAGCAGTACTTC

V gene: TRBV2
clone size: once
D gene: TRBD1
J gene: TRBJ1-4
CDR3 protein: CASSGQGAGKLFF
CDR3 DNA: TGTGCCAGCAGTGGGCAGGGGGCAGGGAAACTGTTTTTT

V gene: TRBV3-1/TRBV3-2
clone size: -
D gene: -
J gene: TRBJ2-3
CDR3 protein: CASSLPPGTPTDTQYF
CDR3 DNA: TGTGCCAGCAGCCTTCCCCCCGGGACTCCCACAGATACGCAGTATTTT

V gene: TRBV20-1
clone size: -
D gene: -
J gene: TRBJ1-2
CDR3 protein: CSADYGYTF
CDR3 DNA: TGCAGTGCCGACTATGGCTACACCTTC

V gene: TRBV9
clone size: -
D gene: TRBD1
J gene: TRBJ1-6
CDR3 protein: CASSSHRGENSPLHF
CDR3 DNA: TGTGCCAGCAGCTCCCACAGGGGTGAAAATTCACCCCTCCACTTT

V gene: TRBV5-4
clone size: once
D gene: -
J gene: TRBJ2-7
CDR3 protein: CASSVRLGGNLYEQYF
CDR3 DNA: TGTGCCAGCAGCGTTCGACTTGGCGGAAACCTTTACGAGCAGTACTTC

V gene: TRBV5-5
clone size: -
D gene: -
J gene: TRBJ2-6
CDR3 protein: CASSWRTDPFGANVLTF
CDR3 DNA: TGTGCCAGCAGCTGGAGGACAGACCCCTTTGGGGCCAACGTCCTGACTTTC

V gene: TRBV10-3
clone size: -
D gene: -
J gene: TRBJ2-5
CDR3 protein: CAAGGAAQYF
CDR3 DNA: TGTGCCGCCGGCGGGGCGGCCCAGTACTTC

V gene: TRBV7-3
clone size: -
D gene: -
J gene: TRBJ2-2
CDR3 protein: CASSLTGNTGELFF
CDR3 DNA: TGTGCCAGCAGCTTAACCGGGAACACCGGGGAGCTGTTTTTT

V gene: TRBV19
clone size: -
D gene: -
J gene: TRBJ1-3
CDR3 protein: CASNSMGGSGNTIYF
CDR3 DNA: TGTGCCAGTAACTCAATGGGGGGTTCTGGAAACACCATATATTTT

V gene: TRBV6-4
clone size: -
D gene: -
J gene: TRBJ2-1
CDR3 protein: CAPDFWGERHNEQFF
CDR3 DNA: TGTGCCCCAGACTTCTGGGGCGAGAGGCACAATGAGCAGTTCTTC

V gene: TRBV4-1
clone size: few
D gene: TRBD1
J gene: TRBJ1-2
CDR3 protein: CASSQLPGQNYGYTF
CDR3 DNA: TGCGCCAGCAGCCAGCTTCCGGGACAGAACTATGGCTACACCTTC

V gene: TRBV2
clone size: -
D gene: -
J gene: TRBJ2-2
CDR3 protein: CASRGQGDTGELFF
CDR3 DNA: TGTGCCAGCAGGGGTCAGGGTGATACCGGGGAGCTGTTTTTT

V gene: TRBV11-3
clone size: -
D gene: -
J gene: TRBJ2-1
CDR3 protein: CASSLTRQGNEQFF
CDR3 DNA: TGTGCCAGCAGCTTAACTCGTCAGGGTAATGAGCAGTTCTTC

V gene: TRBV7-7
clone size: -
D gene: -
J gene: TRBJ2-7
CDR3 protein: CASSLDRRSLPSSYEQYF
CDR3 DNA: TGTGCCAGCAGCTTAGACCGTAGAAGCTTACCGAGCTCCTACGAGCAGTACTTC

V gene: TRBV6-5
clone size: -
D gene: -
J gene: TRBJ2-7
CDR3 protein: CASSPQGPASYEQYF
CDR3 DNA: TGTGCCAGCAGTCCACAGGGTCCAGCCTCCTACGAGCAGTACTTC

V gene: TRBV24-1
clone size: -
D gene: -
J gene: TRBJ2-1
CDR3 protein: CATSDSTGIPGDEQFF
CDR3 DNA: TGTGCCACCAGTGATTCGACAGGAATCCCAGGCGATGAGCAGTTCTTC

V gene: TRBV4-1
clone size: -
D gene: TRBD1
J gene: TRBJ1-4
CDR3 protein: CASRYQGGELFF
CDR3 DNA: TGCGCCAGCAGATATCAGGGGGGTGAACTGTTTTTT

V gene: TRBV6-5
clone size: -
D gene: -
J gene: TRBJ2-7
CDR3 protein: CAINQGYEQYF
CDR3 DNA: TGTGCCATCAACCAGGGATACGAGCAGTACTTC

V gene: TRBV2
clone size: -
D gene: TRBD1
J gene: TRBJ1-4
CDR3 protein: CASKTGAEEKLFF
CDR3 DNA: TGTGCCAGCAAAACAGGGGCTGAGGAAAAACTGTTTTTT

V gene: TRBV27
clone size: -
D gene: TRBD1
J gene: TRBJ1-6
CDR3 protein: CASSQVKGQGSPLHF
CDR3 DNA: TGTGCCAGCAGTCAAGTTAAGGGACAGGGATCACCCCTCCACTTT

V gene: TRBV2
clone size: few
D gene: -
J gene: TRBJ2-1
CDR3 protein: CASSDINEQFF
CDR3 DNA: TGTGCCAGCAGTGACATCAATGAGCAGTTCTTC

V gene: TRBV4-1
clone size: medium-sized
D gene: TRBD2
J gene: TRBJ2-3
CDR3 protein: CASSQGPAGATDTQYF
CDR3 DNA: TGCGCCAGCAGCCAAGGGCCAGCGGGGGCGACAGATACGCAGTATTTT

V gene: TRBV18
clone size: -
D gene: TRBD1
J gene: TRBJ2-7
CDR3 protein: CASSPGDREAYEQYF
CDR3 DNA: TGTGCCAGCTCACCTGGGGACAGGGAAGCCTACGAGCAGTACTTC

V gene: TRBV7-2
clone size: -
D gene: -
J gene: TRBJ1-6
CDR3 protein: CASSETGQKNSPLHF
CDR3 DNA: TGTGCCAGCAGCGAGACCGGACAGAAAAATTCACCCCTCCACTTT

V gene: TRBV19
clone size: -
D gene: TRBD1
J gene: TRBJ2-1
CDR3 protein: CASSVGQGVNEQFF
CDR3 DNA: TGTGCCAGTAGTGTCGGACAGGGAGTGAATGAGCAGTTCTTC

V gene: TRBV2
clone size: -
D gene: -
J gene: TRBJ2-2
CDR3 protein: CASRGGPTGELFF
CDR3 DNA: TGTGCCAGCAGGGGGGGGCCCACCGGGGAGCTGTTTTTT

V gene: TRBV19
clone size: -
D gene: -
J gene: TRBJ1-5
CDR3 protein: CASSPQGGPRSNQPQHF
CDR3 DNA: TGTGCCAGTAGTCCACAGGGTGGCCCAAGGAGCAATCAGCCCCAGCATTTT

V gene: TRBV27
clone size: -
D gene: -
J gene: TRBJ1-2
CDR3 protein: CASSLSPTGLRGYTF
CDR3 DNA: TGTGCCAGCAGTTTATCACCTACAGGGCTTCGAGGCTACACCTTC